This TCR beta chain was identified in a study of blood T cell repertoires in COVID-19. Study background: Both acute and convalescent COVID-19 samples were obtained from the United States, Italy and Spain. The cDNA or gDNA used as material had been derived from T cells, B-cell-depleted T cells, or PBMCs.

It was during active infection that Seattle patients were enrolled and then longitudinally followed. This CDR3 spans 16 amino acids. Trimming took off 0 bases at V and 1 base at J, with 8 bases between the two ends. Germline V CDR1 and CDR2: SGHDT, YYEEEE. In the original processing: Reference gene primer amplification gave nucleated cell count estimates. The method was immunoSEQ multiplex PCR; TCRdb's version includes in-frame clones alone and lacks a portion of them. V and J calls and clone size are as listed in that table; D and trimming were resolved from the DNA. This table holds 230,000 or so clones, about 90% found once.

V gene TRBV5-6 combines with J gene TRBJ2-6; no definite D call. Material: peripheral blood. This TCR was recovered from a woman aged 60 to 75 with COVID-19, enrolled during active disease. The CDR3 region is CASSLVQASGANVLTF. As DNA, the CDR3 is TGTGCCAGCAGCTTGGTTCAAGCGTCTGGGGCCAACGTCCTGACTTTC. Together with reference TRBV5-6 and TRBJ2-6, the CDR3 gives the full variable domain: DAGVTQSPTHLIKTRGQQVTLRCSPKSGHDTVSWYQQALGQGPQFIFQYYEEEERQRGNFPDRFSGHQFPNYSSELNVNALLLGDSALYLCASSLVQASGANVLTFGAGSRLTVL.